The entry below describes one T cell receptor (beta chain). What it recognizes is unknown. This record comes from a study of radiotherapy plus CTLA-4 blockade in lung cancer. Study as a whole: Objective responses occurred in about a sixth of patients; around 28% had disease control. Overall study results and limits: Dynamics of early blood T cell clones, together with interferon-beta, were reportedly the best predictors of response. Peripheral blood showed expansion of tumor-derived TCR clones after radiotherapy and ipilimumab.

Focal radiation plus CTLA-4 blockade with ipilimumab was given to patients with chemo-refractory metastatic non-small-cell lung cancer. Clones were sequenced by immunoSEQ multiplex PCR, and TCRdb holds only the in-frame ones, with some missing. The sample records 50,000 to 70,000 clones, roughly 79% being singletons. This receptor was identified in a human donor with non-small cell lung cancer whose response to radiotherapy plus ipilimumab could not be evaluated. The input for sequencing was peripheral blood, taken from a patient treated with radiotherapy plus ipilimumab.

CDR3 nucleotides: TGTGCCAGCAGCGACCTCCGGGCGGGAGGGCCCTACAATGAGCAGTTCTTC. Its translation: CASSDLRAGGPYNEQFF. The chain is built from TRBV11-3 and TRBJ2-1; 9 bases agree with TRBD2. The V gene's germline CDR1 is SGHNT and CDR2 YENEEA. The CDR3 has 17 residues. The trim removed 5 bases at V and 2 bases at J, leaving 10 bases unmatched. Full variable domain (remainder filled in from reference TRBV11-3 and TRBJ2-1): EAGVVQSPRYKIIEKKQPVAFWCNPISGHNTLYWYLQNLGQGPELLIRYENEEAVDDSQLPKDRFSAERLKGVDSTLKIQPAELGDSAVYLCASSDLRAGGPYNEQFFGPGTRLTVL.